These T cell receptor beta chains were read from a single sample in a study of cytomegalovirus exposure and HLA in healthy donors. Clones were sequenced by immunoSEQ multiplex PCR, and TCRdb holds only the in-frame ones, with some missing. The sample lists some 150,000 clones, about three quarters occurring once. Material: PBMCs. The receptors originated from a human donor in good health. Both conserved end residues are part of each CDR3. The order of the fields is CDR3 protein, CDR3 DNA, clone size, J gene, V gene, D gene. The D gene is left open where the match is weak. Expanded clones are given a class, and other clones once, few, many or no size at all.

CDR3 protein: CASSWDTQNTEAFF
CDR3 DNA: TGCGCCAGCAGCTGGGACACGCAGAACACTGAAGCTTTCTTT
clone size: NA
J gene: TRBJ1-1
V gene: TRBV5-1
D gene: NA

CDR3 protein: CASSLVGGGAQYF
CDR3 DNA: TGCGCCAGCAGCTTGGTGGGAGGCGGGGCCCAGTACTTC
clone size: NA
J gene: TRBJ2-5
V gene: TRBV5-1
D gene: NA

CDR3 protein: CASSSNRDRGNQPQHF
CDR3 DNA: TGTGCCAGCAGTTCTAACCGGGACAGGGGGAATCAGCCCCAGCATTTT
clone size: NA
J gene: TRBJ1-5
V gene: TRBV27
D gene: TRBD1

CDR3 protein: CASSLGSTGEYGYTF
CDR3 DNA: TGTGCCAGCAGCTTAGGGTCGACAGGGGAGTATGGCTACACCTTC
clone size: NA
J gene: TRBJ1-2
V gene: TRBV7-2
D gene: TRBD1

CDR3 protein: CASSRGTSGRDETQYF
CDR3 DNA: TGTGCCAGCAGCCGAGGGACTAGCGGGAGGGATGAGACCCAGTACTTC
clone size: NA
J gene: TRBJ2-5
V gene: TRBV9
D gene: TRBD2

CDR3 protein: CASSSTILDTQYF
CDR3 DNA: TGTGCCAGCAGCTCGACTATATTAGATACGCAGTATTTT
clone size: NA
J gene: TRBJ2-3
V gene: TRBV13
D gene: NA

CDR3 protein: CASSFSGISYEQYF
CDR3 DNA: TGTGCCAGCAGCTTTTCGGGGATTTCCTACGAGCAGTACTTC
clone size: NA
J gene: TRBJ2-7
V gene: TRBV7-2
D gene: NA

CDR3 protein: CASSIDGGETQYF
CDR3 DNA: TGTGCCAGCAGTATAGACGGGGGGGAGACCCAGTACTTC
clone size: NA
J gene: TRBJ2-5
V gene: TRBV2
D gene: TRBD2

CDR3 protein: CASSYGSGIANYEQYF
CDR3 DNA: TGTGCCAGCAGTTACGGCTCGGGAATAGCAAACTACGAGCAGTACTTC
clone size: few
J gene: TRBJ2-7
V gene: TRBV6-5
D gene: NA

CDR3 protein: CASSLRAAYQETQYF
CDR3 DNA: TGCGCCAGCAGCTTGCGTGCAGCGTACCAAGAGACCCAGTACTTC
clone size: few
J gene: TRBJ2-5
V gene: TRBV5-1
D gene: NA

CDR3 protein: CASSLTGGNQPQHF
CDR3 DNA: TGCGCCAGCAGCTTGACAGGGGGGAATCAGCCCCAGCATTTT
clone size: NA
J gene: TRBJ1-5
V gene: TRBV5-1
D gene: TRBD1

CDR3 protein: CATSRQAGTYEQYF
CDR3 DNA: TGTGCCACCAGCAGACAAGCGGGAACTTACGAGCAGTACTTC
clone size: NA
J gene: TRBJ2-7
V gene: TRBV15
D gene: TRBD2

CDR3 protein: CASSMSEIGELFF
CDR3 DNA: TGTGCCAGTAGTATGAGCGAGATCGGGGAGCTGTTTTTT
clone size: NA
J gene: TRBJ2-2
V gene: TRBV19
D gene: NA

CDR3 protein: CASSPFASSYNEQFF
CDR3 DNA: TGCGCCAGCAGCCCCTTTGCCAGCTCCTACAATGAGCAGTTCTTC
clone size: NA
J gene: TRBJ2-1
V gene: TRBV5-1
D gene: NA

CDR3 protein: CASSLIGLAGDQETQYF
CDR3 DNA: TGTGCCAGCAGCTTAATCGGACTAGCGGGGGACCAAGAGACCCAGTACTTC
clone size: few
J gene: TRBJ2-5
V gene: TRBV7-8
D gene: TRBD2

CDR3 protein: CSVEGQGPYEQYF
CDR3 DNA: TGCAGCGTTGAAGGACAGGGTCCCTACGAGCAGTACTTC
clone size: NA
J gene: TRBJ2-7
V gene: TRBV29-1
D gene: TRBD1

CDR3 protein: CASSLARGTDTQYF
CDR3 DNA: TGTGCCAGCAGCTTAGCCAGGGGGACAGATACGCAGTATTTT
clone size: few
J gene: TRBJ2-3
V gene: TRBV11-2
D gene: TRBD1

CDR3 protein: CASSPGMGNQPQHF
CDR3 DNA: TGTGCCAGTAGCCCAGGTATGGGCAATCAGCCCCAGCATTTT
clone size: NA
J gene: TRBJ1-5
V gene: TRBV19
D gene: NA

CDR3 protein: CASSLNRGGYTF
CDR3 DNA: TGCGCCAGCAGCCTCAACAGGGGCGGATACACCTTC
clone size: NA
J gene: TRBJ1-2
V gene: TRBV4-1
D gene: TRBD1

CDR3 protein: CASSLGGGDTGELFF
CDR3 DNA: TGCGCCAGCAGCCTCGGGGGGGGCGACACCGGGGAGCTGTTTTTT
clone size: NA
J gene: TRBJ2-2
V gene: TRBV10-1
D gene: TRBD2

CDR3 protein: CAWGGHYNEQFF
CDR3 DNA: TGTGCCTGGGGAGGCCACTACAATGAGCAGTTCTTC
clone size: NA
J gene: TRBJ2-1
V gene: TRBV30
D gene: NA

CDR3 protein: CASSDNFWNLPSGANVLTF
CDR3 DNA: TGTGCCAGTAGCGACAATTTTTGGAACCTCCCTTCTGGGGCCAACGTCCTGACTTTC
clone size: many
J gene: TRBJ2-6
V gene: TRBV7-9
D gene: NA

CDR3 protein: CASSLGEFDSPLHF
CDR3 DNA: TGTGCCAGTAGTTTAGGGGAGTTTGATTCACCCCTCCACTTT
clone size: NA
J gene: TRBJ1-6
V gene: TRBV19
D gene: NA

CDR3 protein: CASSAGVATGELFF
CDR3 DNA: TGCGCCAGCAGCGCGGGAGTGGCCACCGGGGAGCTGTTTTTT
clone size: NA
J gene: TRBJ2-2
V gene: TRBV5-1
D gene: TRBD2

CDR3 protein: CASSATDRVGNTIYF
CDR3 DNA: TGTGCCAGCAGTGCTACGGACAGAGTTGGAAACACCATATATTTT
clone size: few
J gene: TRBJ1-3
V gene: TRBV2
D gene: NA

CDR3 protein: CASSPSGGTRLYNEQFF
CDR3 DNA: TGTGCCAGTAGCCCTAGCGGGGGGACCCGACTCTACAATGAGCAGTTCTTC
clone size: NA
J gene: TRBJ2-1
V gene: TRBV19
D gene: TRBD2

CDR3 protein: CASSFDTGELFF
CDR3 DNA: TGTGCCAGCAGTTTCGACACCGGGGAGCTGTTTTTT
clone size: NA
J gene: TRBJ2-2
V gene: TRBV27
D gene: NA

CDR3 protein: CASSVEWASAEAFF
CDR3 DNA: TGTGCCAGCAGCGTAGAATGGGCGTCAGCTGAAGCTTTCTTT
clone size: NA
J gene: TRBJ1-1
V gene: TRBV9
D gene: NA

CDR3 protein: CASSVDRGNTIYF
CDR3 DNA: TGTGCCAGCAGCGTCGACAGGGGAAACACCATATATTTT
clone size: NA
J gene: TRBJ1-3
V gene: TRBV9
D gene: NA

CDR3 protein: CASSQTSVEQYF
CDR3 DNA: TGTGCCAGCAGCCAAACTAGCGTCGAGCAGTACTTC
clone size: NA
J gene: TRBJ2-7
V gene: TRBV13
D gene: TRBD2

CDR3 protein: CASSGNRGRGNTIYF
CDR3 DNA: TGTGCCAGTAGTGGAAACAGGGGGCGCGGAAACACCATATATTTT
clone size: once
J gene: TRBJ1-3
V gene: TRBV19
D gene: TRBD1

CDR3 protein: CASSLEQGADTGELFF
CDR3 DNA: TGCGCCAGCAGCTTGGAACAGGGGGCTGACACCGGGGAGCTGTTTTTT
clone size: NA
J gene: TRBJ2-2
V gene: TRBV5-1
D gene: TRBD1

CDR3 protein: CASSQGQGVYNEQFF
CDR3 DNA: TGTGCCAGCAGCCAGGGACAGGGGGTATACAATGAGCAGTTCTTC
clone size: NA
J gene: TRBJ2-1
V gene: TRBV7-2
D gene: TRBD1

CDR3 protein: CASSLRGRVTEAFF
CDR3 DNA: TGTGCCAGCAGCTTAAGGGGGCGCGTGACTGAAGCTTTCTTT
clone size: NA
J gene: TRBJ1-1
V gene: TRBV7-2
D gene: TRBD1

CDR3 protein: CASSLRLVTNTQYF
CDR3 DNA: TGTGCCAGCAGCCTGCGACTAGTTACGAATACGCAGTATTTT
clone size: NA
J gene: TRBJ2-3
V gene: TRBV7-9
D gene: NA

CDR3 protein: CASSRNRHTEAFF
CDR3 DNA: TGTGCCAGCAGCCGGAACAGGCACACTGAAGCTTTCTTT
clone size: NA
J gene: TRBJ1-1
V gene: TRBV27
D gene: NA